The 7 T cell receptor beta chains below come from one sample, sequenced in a study of cytomegalovirus exposure and HLA in healthy donors. Repertoires were generated with immunoSEQ multiplex PCR, while TCRdb's copy carries only in-frame clones and drops some. The profile shows more than 120,000 clones, around nine tenths of them singletons. The sequenced sample was PBMCs. The receptors come from a man aged 18 to 30 in good health and CMV-seropositive.

The chain carries TRBV5-6 and TRBJ1-6; no reliable D call. The ends were cut back, 0 bases at V and 14 bases at J, with 21 bases in the middle. Germline-derived CDR1 and CDR2 are SGHDT and YYEEEE. The CDR3 sequence is 16 residues long. CDR3 sequence (DNA): TGTGCCAGCAGCTTGGTGCCCGGCAGCGGACTATTGACCCTCCACTTT. This sequence encodes CASSLVPGSGLLTLHF.

The chain couples TRBV7-6 to TRBJ2-3; 14 nucleotides match TRBD2. This CDR3 comprises 19 residues. With V trimmed by 2 bases and J by 6 bases, 13 bases remained unmatched. Germline CDR1 SGHVS, CDR2 FNYEAQ. The CDR3 DNA reads TGTGCCAGCAGCTTAAGGGGACTAGCGGGAGTAGGTCCCACGGATACGCAGTATTTT. It encodes CASSLRGLAGVGPTDTQYF.

This chain links TRBV4-1 with TRBJ1-1; D uncertain. The CDR3 totals 15 residues. V was trimmed by 0 bases and J by 1 base, leaving 9 bases between them. Germline V gene data show CDR1 as MGHRA and CDR2 as YSYEKL. CDR3: CASSQEGRQNTEAFF. CDR3 sequence (DNA): TGCGCCAGCAGCCAAGAAGGGAGGCAGAACACTGAAGCTTTCTTT.

The chain recombines TRBV30 with TRBJ1-3; D gene unclear. CDR3 length: 12 amino acids. The V end was cut by 4 bases, the J end by 0 bases, with 4 bases between. CDR1 and CDR2 (germline): GTSNPN, SVGIG (reference sequence). The CDR3: CAWTISGNTIYF. Written as DNA, the CDR3 is TGTGCCTGGACTATCTCTGGAAACACCATATATTTT. Full variable domain (outside the CDR3, taken from reference TRBV30 and TRBJ1-3): SQTIHQWPATLVQPVGSPLSLECTVEGTSNPNLYWYRQAAGRGLQLLFYSVGIGQISSEVPQNLSASRPQDRQFILSSKKLLLSDSGFYLCAWTISGNTIYFGEGSWLTVV.

Only one count was recorded for this clone. This chain uses TRBV29-1 with TRBJ1-2; the D is unclear. Trimming left V 5 bases short and J 4 bases short, with 11 bases between. CDR1 is SQVTM, CDR2 ANQGSEA, per germline. This CDR3 contains 12 residues. The CDR3: CSVYGGRYGYTF. The CDR3, as DNA: TGCAGCGTTTATGGCGGTCGCTATGGCTACACCTTC.

This chain uses TRBV7-2 with TRBJ1-2; maybe TRBD1 (6 bases). Germline CDR1 and CDR2: SGHTA and FQGNSA. The CDR3 totals 15 residues. Trimming shortened V by 8 bases and J by 0 bases, and 16 bases separated the two germline ends. The CDR3 region has the DNA TGTGCCAGCTCGACGGCGGGGGCGACTAACTATGGCTACACCTTC. Translating gives CASSTAGATNYGYTF.

The V and J genes are TRBV10-3 and TRBJ1-3; D is undetermined. Germline V gene lookup returns CDR1 ENHRY and CDR2 SYGVKD. The CDR3 has 18 amino acids. V was clipped by 2 bases and J by 0 bases, with 17 bases between them. The chain's CDR3 is CAISEKRSGLSSGNTIYF. CDR3 bases: TGTGCCATCAGTGAGAAGCGGTCAGGCTTAAGCTCTGGAAACACCATATATTTT.